This passage covers 26 T cell receptor beta chains from one sample sequenced in a study of cytomegalovirus exposure and HLA in healthy donors. Produced via immunoSEQ multiplex PCR; TCRdb's table is partial and in-frame only. The sample has roughly 130,000 clones, roughly nine tenths seen once. Sequenced material: PBMCs. These receptors originate from a man younger than 40 in good health and CMV-seronegative.

The chain couples TRBV2 to TRBJ2-2; D perhaps matches TRBD1 (5 bases). Trimming removed 4 bases from V and 5 bases from J, with 8 bases in between. CDR1 SNHLY and CDR2 FYNNEI come from the germline V gene. There are 13 residues in the CDR3. The CDR3 DNA sequence: TGTGCCAGCAGTGCAGGGCGGACCGGGGAGCTGTTTTTT. This translates into CASSAGRTGELFF.

In its sample, this clone was seen a few times. The V gene is TRBV11-2, the J gene TRBJ2-2; 10 bases align to TRBD2. The CDR3 has 16 residues. V lost 5 bases and J lost 8; bases outside the gene matches: 11. Per the germline V gene, CDR1 is SGHAT and CDR2 is FQNNGV. The CDR3 reads CASSPTSGALTGELFF. DNA of the CDR3: TGTGCCAGCAGCCCCACTAGCGGGGCCTTAACTGGGGAGCTGTTTTTT.

The chain has TRBV6-5 and TRBJ1-4; D perhaps matches TRBD1 (5 bases). This CDR3 has 15 amino acids. Germline CDR1 is MNHEY and CDR2 is SVGAGI. V was shortened by 0 bases and J by 5 bases, with 10 bases between the two germline ends. The CDR3 DNA reads TGTGCCAGCAGTTACTCTAGGGCAGGGAATGAAAAACTGTTTTTT. Translated, it gives CASSYSRAGNEKLFF.

This clone was detected only once. The gene calls are TRBV7-9 and TRBJ2-7, with a weak D call TRBD1 (6 bases). V lost 7 bases and J 1 base, leaving 20 bases between the germline ends. There are 16 residues in the CDR3. Germline V gives CDR1 SEHNR, CDR2 FQNEAQ (reference sequence). In DNA form, the CDR3 reads TGTGCCAGCAACCCCATCAGGGGCCAATTATCCTACGAGCAGTACTTC. It is translated as CASNPIRGQLSYEQYF.

The genes are TRBV27 and TRBJ1-1, with a weak D call TRBD1 (5 bases). V lost 5 bases and J lost 2, with 9 bases in between. The CDR3 extends over 13 amino acids. From germline, CDR1 is MNHEY and CDR2 SMNVEV (reference sequence). The CDR3 sequence: CASSKTANTEAFF. DNA for the CDR3: TGTGCCAGCAGTAAGACAGCAAACACTGAAGCTTTCTTT.

The V and J genes are TRBV6-5 and TRBJ1-6; the match to TRBD1 covers 8 bases. The CDR3 is 13 residues long. Germline-derived CDR1 and CDR2 are MNHEY and SVGAGI. Trimming cost V 6 bases and J 6 bases; bases outside gene matches: 1. In DNA, the CDR3 is TGTGCCAGCAGAGGACAGGGTAATTCACCCCTCCACTTT. Translation gives CASRGQGNSPLHF.

J is TRBJ2-5 and V is TRBV7-2; D call uncertain. The germline V and J ends were trimmed by 1 base and 2 bases, with 8 bases remaining between them. Per the germline V gene, CDR1 is SGHTA and CDR2 is FQGNSA. This CDR3 region has 14 residues. Written as DNA, the CDR3 is TGTGCCAGCAGCTTAGGCGGTACACAAGAGACCCAGTACTTC. This translates into CASSLGGTQETQYF.

The V call is TRBV11-2, the J call TRBJ1-6; D not certain. V lost 6 bases and J lost 3, with 9 bases in between. This CDR3 comprises 14 residues. Germline V gene sequence: CDR1 SGHAT, CDR2 FQNNGV. CDR3 DNA sequence: TGTGCCAGCAGTTTGACAAACTATAATTCACCCCTCCACTTT. Translating gives CASSLTNYNSPLHF.

This chain uses TRBV5-1 with TRBJ2-5, with a possible D match to TRBD2 (5 bases). V lost 0 bases and J 4 bases, leaving 13 bases between the germline ends. Germline V gives CDR1 SGHRS, CDR2 YFSETQ. This CDR3 contains 15 residues. CDR3 amino acids: CASSLDPARGETQYF. In DNA form, the CDR3 reads TGCGCCAGCAGCTTGGACCCGGCCCGGGGAGAGACCCAGTACTTC. Based on the CDR3 plus reference TRBV5-1 and TRBJ2-5, the full variable domain is KAGVTQTPRYLIKTRGQQVTLSCSPISGHRSVSWYQQTPGQGLQFLFEYFSETQRNKGNFPGRFSGRQFSNSRSEMNVSTLELGDSALYLCASSLDPARGETQYFGPGTRLLVL.

V gene TRBV29-1 combines with J gene TRBJ2-7; a possible D gene is TRBD2 (6 bases). Looked up from germline, CDR1 is SQVTM and CDR2 is ANQGSEA. V gave up 7 bases and J gave up 5 bases, with 12 bases separating them. The CDR3 totals 11 residues. CDR3 sequence reads: CSAVWGDEQYF. The CDR3 nucleotides read TGCAGCGCGGTCTGGGGGGACGAGCAGTACTTC.

This sequence joins TRBV6-1 and TRBJ1-2; the match to TRBD1 covers 9 bases. With V trimmed by 3 bases and J by 8 bases, 7 bases remained unmatched. CDR3 length: 14 amino acids. Germline CDR1 is MNHNS and CDR2 is SASEGT. The CDR3 sequence: CASSETGQGGGYTF. The CDR3 region has the DNA TGTGCCAGCAGTGAGACGGGACAGGGTGGGGGCTACACCTTC.

On this clone: Different DNA sequences within this sample yield the same CDR3. The rearrangement joins TRBV18 to TRBJ2-7; D possibly corresponds to TRBD2 (5 bases). V lost 3 bases, J lost 4 bases, and 7 bases lay in between. The germline gives CDR1 KGHSH, CDR2 LQKENI. The CDR3 length is 12 residues. The CDR3 DNA sequence: TGTGCCAGCTCACCCGGAGGTTACGAGCAGTACTTC. This codes for CASSPGGYEQYF. Supplemented by reference TRBV18 and TRBJ2-7, the full variable domain reads NAGVMQNPRHLVRRRGQEARLRCSPMKGHSHVYWYRQLPEEGLKFMVYLQKENIIDESGMPKERFSAEFPKEGPSILRIQQVVRGDSAAYFCASSPGGYEQYFGPGTRLTVT.

This rearrangement joins TRBV2 to TRBJ1-4; D gene unclear. The V end lost 1 base, the J end lost 5 bases, and 5 bases lay between the germline ends. The CDR3 contains 13 residues. Germline V gene lookup returns CDR1 SNHLY and CDR2 FYNNEI. In DNA form, the CDR3 reads TGTGCCAGCAGTGAAGGGCAAAATGAAAAACTGTTTTTT. Its protein product is CASSEGQNEKLFF.

V usage is TRBV27 and J usage is TRBJ1-1; 7 bases line up with TRBD1. Per the germline V gene, CDR1 is MNHEY and CDR2 is SMNVEV (reference sequence). The CDR3 sequence is 15 residues long. Trimming took 8 bases from V and 5 from J; bases not matched to a gene: 14. The CDR3 nucleotides read TGTGCCAGCCCGGGACAGACAAAAGGGGAAACTGAAGCTTTCTTT. It encodes CASPGQTKGETEAFF.

The chain joins TRBV5-1 to TRBJ1-2; D unclear. With 1 base removed from V and 5 bases from J, the gap between germline ends came to 9 bases. The germline CDR1 and CDR2 sequences are SGHRS and YFSETQ. There are 13 residues in the CDR3. CDR3: CASSLFAVYGYTF. The CDR3 DNA reads TGCGCCAGCAGCTTGTTTGCAGTTTATGGCTACACCTTC.

The CDR3 nucleotides read TGCGCCAGCAGCCAAGATCCCCAGGGAAGCTCCTACGAGCAGTACTTC. Translation gives CASSQDPQGSSYEQYF. V is TRBV4-3 and J is TRBJ2-7; a possible D gene is TRBD1 (5 bases). Trimming took off 0 bases at V and 0 bases at J, with 12 bases between the two ends. The CDR3 totals 16 residues. The germline CDR1 and CDR2 sequences are LGHNA and YSLEER.

This clone was recorded a few times. This sequence joins TRBV19 and TRBJ2-6; D call uncertain. Germline CDR1 is LNHDA and CDR2 is SQIVND (reference sequence). V was trimmed by 7 bases and J by 0 bases, leaving 10 bases between them. This CDR3 is 15 amino acids long. The CDR3: CASTERVSGANVLTF. The CDR3 nucleotides are TGTGCCAGTACCGAAAGAGTCTCTGGGGCCAACGTCCTGACTTTC.

The V gene is TRBV6-5, the J gene TRBJ1-1; no clear D. Looked up from germline, CDR1 is MNHEY and CDR2 is SVGAGI. The CDR3 is 15 residues long. The V gene lost 0 bases and the J gene lost 0 bases, with 8 bases spanning the gap. The CDR3 DNA reads TGTGCCAGCAGTTACTCGGGGAGAATGAACACTGAAGCTTTCTTT. Translating it yields CASSYSGRMNTEAFF.

CDR3 DNA sequence: TGCGCCAGCAGCCAAGATGGGACTAGCGGGGGGGCGAATGAGCAGTTCTTC. The encoded protein is CASSQDGTSGGANEQFF. The genes are TRBV4-3 and TRBJ2-1; TRBD2 agrees at 16 bases. The germline CDR1 and CDR2 sequences are LGHNA and YSLEER. CDR3 length: 17 amino acids. The V gene end was trimmed by 0 bases and the J gene end by 7 bases; junction bases not matched to a gene: 3.

The chain carries TRBV19 and TRBJ2-1; D gene uncertain. The germline V gene encodes CDR1 LNHDA and CDR2 SQIVND (reference sequence). Trimming stripped 2 bases from V and 6 bases from J, with 5 bases between. This CDR3 has 12 residues. CDR3 amino acids: CASSIRSNEQFF. CDR3 coding DNA: TGTGCCAGTAGTATAAGGAGCAATGAGCAGTTCTTC.

CDR3 region: CALTGRNTGELFF. DNA of the CDR3: TGTGCCTTGACAGGGCGAAACACCGGGGAGCTGTTTTTT. The rearrangement links TRBV6-1 to TRBJ2-2; 7 bases line up with TRBD1. The germline V gene has CDR1 MNHNS and CDR2 SASEGT. CDR3 length equals 13 residues. V lost 11 bases, J lost 2 bases, and 5 bases stayed unmatched.

Only one count was recorded for this clone. The chain couples TRBV5-6 to TRBJ2-7; 7 bases map to TRBD1. Trimming took 4 bases from V and 9 from J; bases not matched to a gene: 10. The CDR3 spans 13 residues. Germline CDR1 is SGHDT and CDR2 is YYEEEE. The CDR3 nucleotides read TGTGCCAGCAGCGACAGGGTCCTGACTGGGCAGTACTTC. Its protein product is CASSDRVLTGQYF. Filled out from reference TRBV5-6 and TRBJ2-7, the complete variable domain reads DAGVTQSPTHLIKTRGQQVTLRCSPKSGHDTVSWYQQALGQGPQFIFQYYEEEERQRGNFPDRFSGHQFPNYSSELNVNALLLGDSALYLCASSDRVLTGQYFGPGTRLTVT.

The chain joins TRBV27 to TRBJ2-5; the match to TRBD2 covers 8 bases. The J segment lost 1 base and the V segment lost 1 base, leaving 8 bases of the junction unmatched. This CDR3 contains 17 residues. CDR1 MNHEY and CDR2 SMNVEV come from the germline V gene (reference sequence). The chain's CDR3 is CASSLYWAGGPQETQYF. DNA of the CDR3: TGTGCCAGCAGTTTATATTGGGCGGGGGGCCCCCAAGAGACCCAGTACTTC.

The chain is built from TRBV6-5 and TRBJ2-7, with a weak D call TRBD1 (5 bases). The CDR3 has 14 residues. V shed 5 bases and J shed 0 bases, with 11 bases lying between them. Germline V CDR1 and CDR2: MNHEY, SVGAGI. CDR3 in DNA: TGTGCCAGCAGTGCCCCAGGGCTCTCCTACGAGCAGTACTTC. Translation gives CASSAPGLSYEQYF.

The rearrangement uses TRBV7-2 and TRBJ2-5, with D possibly matching TRBD1 (7 bases). V was pared by 5 bases and J by 4 bases, with 11 bases between. There are 13 residues in the CDR3. Germline V gives CDR1 SGHTA, CDR2 FQGNSA. The CDR3 coding sequence is TGTGCCAGCAGCCCAGGGGGAGGAGAGACCCAGTACTTC. Translation: CASSPGGGETQYF.

The V and J genes are TRBV5-6 and TRBJ1-2, with D maybe TRBD1 (5 bases). CDR3 size: 16 residues. With 0 bases removed from V and 7 bases from J, the gap between germline ends came to 19 bases. Germline lookup yields CDR1 SGHDT and CDR2 YYEEEE. The CDR3 DNA sequence: TGTGCCAGCAGCTTGGATGGGAGTTGGGGGGTGAGTGGCTACACCTTC. Translated: CASSLDGSWGVSGYTF.